This T cell receptor (beta chain) appears in the sequencing data of a study of beta chain features in type 1 diabetes. The germline CDR1 and CDR2 sequences are SQVTM and ANQGSEA. V dropped 6 bases and J dropped 5; count of bases not matched to a gene: 5. The CDR3 contains 13 residues. Overall study results and limits: Small HLA sub-analyses could not settle whether HLA shapes TCRB rearrangement. The study found moderately but significantly shorter TCRB CDR3s in all four CD4+ subsets of Type 1 diabetes patients.

A remark on this clone: What it recognizes is unknown.

The whole isolated RNA underwent reverse transcription, so sequencing captured expressed TCRB transcripts. The data were produced by immunoSEQ multiplex PCR, yet TCRdb's version contains in-frame clones alone and is incomplete. The sample carries 500,000 to 850,000 clones, more than 13% recorded once. The receptor comes from a man younger than 30 with type 1 diabetes. The rearrangement joins TRBV29-1 to TRBJ1-1, with 11 bases matching TRBD1. Sequencing used naive CD4+ T cells from blood. CDR3 sequence (DNA): TGCAGCGTGAACCGGGACAGGGGGACTGAAGCTTTCTTT. Amino acid sequence: CSVNRDRGTEAFF.